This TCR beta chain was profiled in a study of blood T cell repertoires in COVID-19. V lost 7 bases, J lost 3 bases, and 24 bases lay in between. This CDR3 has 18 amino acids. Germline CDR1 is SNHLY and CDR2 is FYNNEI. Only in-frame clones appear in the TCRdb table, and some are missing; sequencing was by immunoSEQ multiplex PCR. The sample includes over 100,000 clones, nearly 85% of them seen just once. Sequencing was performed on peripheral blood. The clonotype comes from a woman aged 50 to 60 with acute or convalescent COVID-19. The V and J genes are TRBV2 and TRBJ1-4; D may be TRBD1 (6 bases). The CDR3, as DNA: TGTGCCAGCACCCGAAGTCCCGGGACAAGGGGAGCTAATGAAAAACTGTTTTTT. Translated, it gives CASTRSPGTRGANEKLFF.